This TCR beta chain appears in the sequencing data of a study of blood T cell repertoires in COVID-19. Study-level background: The origin of the acute and convalescent COVID-19 samples was the United States, Italy and Spain.

V lost 2 bases to trimming and J lost 0 bases, with 7 bases between them. Germline loops: CDR1 LGHDT, CDR2 YNNKEL (reference sequence). CDR3 length equals 14 residues. Per the original methods: The authors estimated nucleated cell counts from reference gene primer amplification. Profiling relied on immunoSEQ multiplex PCR, and the TCRdb table lists in-frame clones only, not all of them. The V and J calls and clone size were taken over from that table, and D and trimming were inferred from the DNA. This sample has about 250,000 clones, with around 87% found just once. Participants, 18 to 89 years old, spanned 24 US areas. Grouping used clinical history reported by participants in a survey and questionnaire.

This sequence originates from a young woman with acute COVID-19. Sequencing used PBMCs or T cells enriched from blood (not recorded which). The rearrangement joins TRBV3-1 (or the pseudogene TRBV3-2) to TRBJ1-1, with D maybe TRBD1 (6 bases). The CDR3 protein is CASSQRQVNTEAFF. The CDR3 DNA follows: TGTGCCAGCAGCCAAAGACAGGTGAACACTGAAGCTTTCTTT.